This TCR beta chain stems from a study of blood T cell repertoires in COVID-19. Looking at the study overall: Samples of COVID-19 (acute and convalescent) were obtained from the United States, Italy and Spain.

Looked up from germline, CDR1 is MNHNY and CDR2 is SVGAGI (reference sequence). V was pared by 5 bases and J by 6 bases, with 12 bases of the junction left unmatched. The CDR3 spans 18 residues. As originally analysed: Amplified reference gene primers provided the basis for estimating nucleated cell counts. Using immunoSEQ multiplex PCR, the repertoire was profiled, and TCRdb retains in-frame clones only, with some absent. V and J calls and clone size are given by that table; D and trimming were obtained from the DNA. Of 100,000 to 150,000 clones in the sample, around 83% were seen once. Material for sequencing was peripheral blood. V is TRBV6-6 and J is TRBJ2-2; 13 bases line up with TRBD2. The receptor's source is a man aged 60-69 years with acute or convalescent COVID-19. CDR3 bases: TGTGCCAGCAGTCCTGGACTAGCGGGAGAGGGGGGGCCCGGGGAGCTGTTTTTT. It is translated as CASSPGLAGEGGPGELFF.